Below, 17 T cell receptor beta chains from the same sample are listed, as sequenced in a study of graft-versus-host responses after intestinal transplantation. Clones were read by immunoSEQ multiplex PCR, and TCRdb kept only the in-frame ones, dropping some. The table lists some 130,000 clones, about 95% of them singletons. Their antigens are not known. The sequencing used unstimulated CD8+ T cells sorted from spleen or lymph node cells, collected before intestinal transplant. Every receptor here comes from a human donor who received an intestinal transplant.

The chain combines TRBV13 with TRBJ2-7; 13 bases map to TRBD2. V lost 4 bases, J lost 6 bases, and 6 bases stayed unmatched. This CDR3 comprises 15 residues. Germline assignment: CDR1 PRHDT and CDR2 FYEKMQ (reference sequence). CDR3 in amino acids: CASSSTSGRASEQYF. CDR3 nucleotide sequence: TGTGCCAGCAGCTCCACTAGCGGGAGGGCCTCCGAGCAGTACTTC.

V usage is TRBV6-5 and J usage is TRBJ2-7; weak D call: TRBD1 (5 bases). This CDR3 spans 14 amino acids. The V gene lost 2 bases and the J gene lost 0 bases, with 8 bases spanning the gap. Germline V gene lookup returns CDR1 MNHEY and CDR2 SVGAGI. The DNA of the CDR3 is TGTGCCAGCAGTTACGACCAGGGCTCCTACGAGCAGTACTTC. Encoded protein: CASSYDQGSYEQYF.

This clone came up once. The genes are TRBV7-3 and TRBJ2-3, with no clear D. CDR3 length equals 14 residues. Germline loops: CDR1 SGHTA, CDR2 FQGTGA. V lost 2 bases and J 6 bases, leaving 12 bases between the germline ends. The CDR3 DNA reads as TGTGCCAGCAGCTTATGGAACGTTCGGGATACGCAGTATTTT. It specifies CASSLWNVRDTQYF.

The CDR3 here is CASSLFSTWGEQYF. The CDR3 coding sequence is TGTGCCAGCAGCTTGTTCTCGACCTGGGGTGAGCAGTACTTC. The V and J genes are TRBV7-2 and TRBJ2-7; D gene unclear. The V end was cut by 3 bases, the J end by 7 bases, with 16 bases between. The CDR3 is 14 residues long. Germline V gene lookup returns CDR1 SGHTA and CDR2 FQGNSA.

The rearrangement links TRBV19 to TRBJ2-1; unclear D gene. Looked up from germline, CDR1 is LNHDA and CDR2 is SQIVND (reference sequence). The ends were cut back, 3 bases at V and 0 bases at J, with 12 bases in the middle. This CDR3 has 16 amino acids. CDR3 sequence: CASSMAREVSYNEQFF. Here the CDR3 DNA reads TGTGCCAGTAGTATGGCTAGGGAAGTCTCCTACAATGAGCAGTTCTTC.

The V and J genes are TRBV29-1 and TRBJ2-7, with 8 bases aligning to TRBD2. In germline, CDR1 is SQVTM, CDR2 ANQGSEA. With V trimmed by 5 bases and J by 1 base, 4 bases remained unmatched. The CDR3 runs to 13 residues. As DNA, the CDR3 is TGCAGCGTTCACAGCGGGAGTTCCTACGAGCAGTACTTC. Its protein product is CSVHSGSSYEQYF.

The J gene is TRBJ1-1, the V gene TRBV5-6, with D possibly TRBD1 on 6 matching bases. Germline V gene lookup returns CDR1 SGHDT and CDR2 YYEEEE. The CDR3 runs 13 residues. Trimming cost V 4 bases and J 4 bases, with 11 bases left between them. CDR3 loop: CASSGGTFTEAFF. As DNA, the CDR3 is TGTGCCAGCAGCGGCGGGACATTCACTGAAGCTTTCTTT.

The genes are TRBV5-5 and TRBJ2-7; 11 bases fit TRBD2. The V segment lost 4 bases and the J segment 3 bases; nucleotides outside the gene matches: 6. Germline assignment: CDR1 SGHKS and CDR2 YYEKEE (reference sequence). This CDR3 contains 15 residues. Here the CDR3 DNA reads TGTGCCAGCAGCCCCGGGACTAGCGGAATCTACGAGCAGTACTTC. Encoded protein: CASSPGTSGIYEQYF.

The chain combines TRBV29-1 with TRBJ2-1; D uncertain. This CDR3 has 15 residues. V shed 3 bases and J shed 1 base, with 13 bases lying between them. Germline CDR1 reads SQVTM; CDR2 reads ANQGSEA. The CDR3 loop reads CSVDSARSSYNEQFF. The CDR3 DNA is TGCAGCGTTGATTCTGCTAGGTCTTCCTACAATGAGCAGTTCTTC.

This clone was seen a single time. The V call is TRBV7-3, the J call TRBJ1-1; D gene uncertain. CDR1 SGHTA and CDR2 FQGTGA come from the germline V gene. V was cut by 3 bases and J by 0 bases, with 11 bases left in between. CDR3 length equals 15 residues. This CDR3 is CASSLNGVLNTEAFF. CDR3 nucleotides: TGTGCCAGCAGCTTGAACGGGGTTTTGAACACTGAAGCTTTCTTT.

The V gene is TRBV27, the J gene TRBJ2-1, with D possibly TRBD1 on 7 matching bases. The germline CDR1 and CDR2 sequences are MNHEY and SMNVEV (reference sequence). The ends were cut back, 3 bases at V and 6 bases at J, with 9 bases in the middle. The CDR3 has 13 amino acids. The DNA of the CDR3 is TGTGCCAGCAGTTTGCAGGGGGGCAATGAGCAGTTCTTC. The encoded protein is CASSLQGGNEQFF.

This clone was observed a single time. The rearrangement links TRBV5-5 to TRBJ1-1; 8 positions match TRBD1. With V trimmed by 4 bases and J by 4 bases, 9 bases remained unmatched. This CDR3 contains 15 residues. Germline CDR1 reads SGHKS; CDR2 reads YYEKEE (reference sequence). CDR3 residues: CASSREGQGATEAFF. The CDR3 region has the DNA TGTGCCAGCAGCCGAGAGGGGCAGGGGGCCACTGAAGCTTTCTTT.

This chain connects TRBV6-1 to TRBJ1-2, with a tentative D call TRBD1 (5 bases). This CDR3 is 13 amino acids long. CDR1 and CDR2 (germline): MNHNS, SASEGT. Trimming removed 5 bases at V and 8 bases at J, with 15 bases between. As DNA, the CDR3 is TGTGCCAGCAGTCTCCCGGGGGGGGAAGGCTACACCTTC. Amino acids: CASSLPGGEGYTF.

This chain connects TRBV27 to TRBJ2-3; D gene unclear. V was trimmed by 5 bases and J by 1 base, leaving 4 bases between them. Per germline, CDR1 MNHEY and CDR2 SMNVEV (reference sequence). The CDR3 runs to 12 residues. CDR3 amino acids: CASSPRTDTQYF. In DNA, the CDR3 is TGTGCCAGCAGTCCACGCACAGATACGCAGTATTTT.

V is TRBV28 and J is TRBJ2-6; D is ambiguous. The V end lost 10 bases, the J end lost 0 bases, and 19 bases lay between the germline ends. Germline values: CDR1 MDHEN, CDR2 SYDVKM. There are 17 residues in the CDR3. CDR3 sequence (DNA): TGTGCCACCTCGATTGGGGTCCGATTCTCTGGGGCCAACGTCCTGACTTTC. Translation: CATSIGVRFSGANVLTF.

This clone was seen just once. The chain uses TRBV4-1 and TRBJ2-5; the match to TRBD2 covers 14 bases. The DNA end favors TRBJ2-7, so the J call may be wrong. The CDR3 is 18 residues long. Germline CDR1 is MGHRA and CDR2 is YSYEKL. The CDR3 region has the DNA TGCGCCAGCAGCCTAAGAGGGACTAGCGGGAGTATCGTAGACGAGCAGTACTTC. As protein: CASSLRGTSGSIVDEQYF.

The V call is TRBV19, the J call TRBJ2-1, with D possibly TRBD1 on 6 matching bases. Between the trimmed V and J ends, which lost 1 base and 3 bases, there was a span of 16 bases. The CDR3 contains 17 residues. The V gene's germline CDR1 is LNHDA and CDR2 SQIVND (reference sequence). This CDR3 reads CASSIALDRQRYNEQFF. CDR3 in DNA: TGTGCCAGTAGTATAGCCCTAGACAGGCAACGCTACAATGAGCAGTTCTTC. Together with reference TRBV19 and TRBJ2-1, the CDR3 gives the full variable domain: DGGITQSPKYLFRKEGQNVTLSCEQNLNHDAMYWYRQDPGQGLRLIYYSQIVNDFQKGDIAEGYSVSREKKESFPLTVTSAQKNPTAFYLCASSIALDRQRYNEQFFGPGTRLTVL.